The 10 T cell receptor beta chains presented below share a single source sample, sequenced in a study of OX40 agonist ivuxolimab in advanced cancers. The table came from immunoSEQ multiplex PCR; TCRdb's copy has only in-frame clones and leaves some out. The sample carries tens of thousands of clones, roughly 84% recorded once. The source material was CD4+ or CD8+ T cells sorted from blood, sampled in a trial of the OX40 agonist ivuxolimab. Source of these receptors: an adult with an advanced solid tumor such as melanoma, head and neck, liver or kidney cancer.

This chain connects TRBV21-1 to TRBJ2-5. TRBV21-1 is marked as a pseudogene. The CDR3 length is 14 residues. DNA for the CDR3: TGTGCCAGCAGCAAAGGGGGGTGTCCAGAGACCCAGTACTTC. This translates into CASSKGGCPETQYF.

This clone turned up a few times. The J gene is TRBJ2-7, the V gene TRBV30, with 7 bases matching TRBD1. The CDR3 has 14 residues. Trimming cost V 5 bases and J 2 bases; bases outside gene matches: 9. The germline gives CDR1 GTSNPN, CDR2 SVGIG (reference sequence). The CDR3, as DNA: TGTGCCTGGCAACCAGGGGGTTTCACCTACGAGCAGTACTTC. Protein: CAWQPGGFTYEQYF.

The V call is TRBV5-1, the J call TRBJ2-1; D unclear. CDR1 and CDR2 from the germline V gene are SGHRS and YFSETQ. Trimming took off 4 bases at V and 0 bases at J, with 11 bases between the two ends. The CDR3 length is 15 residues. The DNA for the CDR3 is TGCGCCAGCAGCGGCGGACGGAGCTCCTACAATGAGCAGTTCTTC. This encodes CASSGGRSSYNEQFF.

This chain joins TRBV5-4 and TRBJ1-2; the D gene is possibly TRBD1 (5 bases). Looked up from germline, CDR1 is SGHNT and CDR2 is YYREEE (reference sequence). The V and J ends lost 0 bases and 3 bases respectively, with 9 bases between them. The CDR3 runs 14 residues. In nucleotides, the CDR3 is TGTGCCAGCAGCTTGGGGCAGGGAGACTATGGCTACACCTTC. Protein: CASSLGQGDYGYTF.

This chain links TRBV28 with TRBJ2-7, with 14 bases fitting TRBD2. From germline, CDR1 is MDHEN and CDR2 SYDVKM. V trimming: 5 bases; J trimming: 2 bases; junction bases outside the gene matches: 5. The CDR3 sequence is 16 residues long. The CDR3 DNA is TGTGCCAGCAGTCCCACGACTAGCGGGAGGGCCTACGAGCAGTACTTC. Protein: CASSPTTSGRAYEQYF.

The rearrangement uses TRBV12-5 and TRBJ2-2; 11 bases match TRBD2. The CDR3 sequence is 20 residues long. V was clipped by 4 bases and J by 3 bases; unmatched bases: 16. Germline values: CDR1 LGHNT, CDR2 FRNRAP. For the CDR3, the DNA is TGTGCTAGTGGTTCAGGGGATTATAGCGGGAGGGGACCGCACACCGGGGAGCTGTTTTTT. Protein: CASGSGDYSGRGPHTGELFF.

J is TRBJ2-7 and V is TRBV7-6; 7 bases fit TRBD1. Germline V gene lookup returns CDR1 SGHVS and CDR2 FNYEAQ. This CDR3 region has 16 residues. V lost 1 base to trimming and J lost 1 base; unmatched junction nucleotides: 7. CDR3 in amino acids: CASSLGDGTASYEQYF. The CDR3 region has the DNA TGTGCCAGCAGCTTAGGGGACGGGACAGCGTCCTACGAGCAGTACTTC.

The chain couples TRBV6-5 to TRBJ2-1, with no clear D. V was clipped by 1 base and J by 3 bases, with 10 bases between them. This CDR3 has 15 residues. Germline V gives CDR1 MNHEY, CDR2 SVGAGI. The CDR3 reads CASSYWSGSYNEQFF. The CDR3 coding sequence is TGTGCCAGCAGTTACTGGTCTGGTAGCTACAATGAGCAGTTCTTC.

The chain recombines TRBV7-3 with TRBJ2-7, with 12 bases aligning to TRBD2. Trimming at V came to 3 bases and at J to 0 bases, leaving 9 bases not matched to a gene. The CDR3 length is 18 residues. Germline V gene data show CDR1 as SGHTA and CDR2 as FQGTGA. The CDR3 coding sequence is TGTGCCAGCAGCTTTGATACGACTAGCGGGGGCCGCTCCTACGAGCAGTACTTC. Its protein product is CASSFDTTSGGRSYEQYF.

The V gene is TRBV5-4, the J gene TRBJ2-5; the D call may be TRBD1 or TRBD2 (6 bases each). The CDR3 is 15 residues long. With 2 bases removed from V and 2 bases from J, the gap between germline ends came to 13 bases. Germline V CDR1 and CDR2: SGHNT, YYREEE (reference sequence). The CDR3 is CASSLQGGEQETQYF. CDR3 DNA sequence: TGTGCCAGCAGCTTACAGGGCGGGGAGCAAGAGACCCAGTACTTC.